This section outlines one T cell receptor (beta chain) sequence together with its context. Treatment of the sample: randomized to nivolumab then ipilimumab (arm A) or the reverse (arm B). None of the patients previously received DNA-damaging chemotherapy. This sample was taken from a study of sequential checkpoint blockade in melanoma. Overall study context: Some 22 patients had tumor biopsies before treatment and at week 13.

The table came from immunoSEQ multiplex PCR; TCRdb's copy has only in-frame clones and leaves some out. In the table there are about 37,000 clones, 32% of which are singletons. The sequence derives from a human donor with melanoma. Sequenced here: tumor tissue (inferred from file names), sampled from a patient given nivolumab and ipilimumab in sequence.

The CDR3 region is CASSMGARGGGRGSYNEQFF. The CDR3 region has the DNA TGTGCCAGTAGTATGGGGGCCCGCGGGGGCGGGCGGGGCTCCTACAATGAGCAGTTCTTC. The chain joins TRBV19 to TRBJ2-1; possible D gene TRBD2, 7 bases. Germline CDR1 LNHDA, CDR2 SQIVND (reference sequence). The V end was cut by 3 bases, the J end by 0 bases, with 24 bases between. The CDR3 consists of 20 residues. The full variable domain, in which reference TRBV19 and TRBJ2-1 provide the parts outside the CDR3, is DGGITQSPKYLFRKEGQNVTLSCEQNLNHDAMYWYRQDPGQGLRLIYYSQIVNDFQKGDIAEGYSVSREKKESFPLTVTSAQKNPTAFYLCASSMGARGGGRGSYNEQFFGPGTRLTVL.